The source of this T cell receptor (beta chain) is a study of response to subunit inactivated influenza vaccine. This clonotype was picked up a small number of times. The antigen is not known. Germline CDR1 is SGHNT and CDR2 is YYREEE (reference sequence). V lost 0 bases to trimming and J lost 7 bases; unmatched junction nucleotides: 6. The CDR3 runs 16 residues. MiXCR was run by TCRdb on the RT-PCR reads, yielding one entry per CDR3 protein. The table records 500,000 to 600,000 distinct CDR3 sequences, approximately 15% of them present only once. Overall study findings and caveats: Authors suggested few new T cells are recruited by each seasonal influenza vaccination.

The gene calls are TRBV5-4 and TRBJ2-1; 11 bases match TRBD2. This receptor was taken from a man aged 50 to 69 who received an inactivated influenza vaccine. The sequencing used CD4+ T cells sorted from PBMCs, collected less than 30 months after vaccination. The CDR3 here is CASSLDLAGGQNEQFF. The DNA of the CDR3 is TGTGCCAGCAGCTTGGACCTAGCGGGGGGACAAAATGAGCAGTTCTTC.